These 17 T cell receptor beta chains share one sample of origin, sequenced in a study of early T cells in non-severe SARS-CoV-2 infection. TCRdb re-analysed the 5' RACE reads in MiXCR, keeping a single row per CDR3 protein. The data show some 71,000 distinct CDR3 sequences, roughly an eighth seen once. The specimen sequenced was whole blood. All receptors derive from an adult who was a healthcare worker with PCR-confirmed SARS-CoV-2 infection or an uninfected control (not recorded which).

The V and J genes are TRBV5-5 and TRBJ1-1; no firm D call. This CDR3 has 14 amino acids. Germline V gene data show CDR1 as SGHKS and CDR2 as YYEKEE (reference sequence). The V end was cut by 0 bases, the J end by 1 base, with 7 bases between. As DNA, the CDR3 is TGTGCCAGCAGCTTGGGACATTCGAACACTGAAGCTTTCTTT. It translates to CASSLGHSNTEAFF.

The chain joins TRBV3-1 to TRBJ1-5; D is possibly TRBD1 (5 bases). The CDR3 runs 13 residues. V lost 0 bases to trimming and J lost 9 bases, with 9 bases between them. In germline, CDR1 is LGHDT, CDR2 YNNKEL (reference sequence). The CDR3 region has the DNA TGTGCCAGCAGCCAAGATACGGGGCTGCCCCAGCATTTT. Translated: CASSQDTGLPQHF.

This chain uses TRBV24-1 with TRBJ2-3, with TRBD2 matching over 8 bases. The CDR3 is 15 amino acids. Germline CDR1 and CDR2: KGHDR and SFDVKD. V lost 3 bases to trimming and J lost 1 base; unmatched junction nucleotides: 2. CDR3 sequence (DNA): TGTGCCACCAGTGATCCGGGACTAGGCACAGATACGCAGTATTTT. Translation gives CATSDPGLGTDTQYF.

This clonotype was recorded a few times. This rearrangement joins TRBV19 to TRBJ1-2; weak D call: TRBD1 (5 bases). Trimming removed 5 bases from V and 3 bases from J, with 16 bases in between. CDR3 length equals 15 residues. Germline V gene lookup returns CDR1 LNHDA and CDR2 SQIVND (reference sequence). The CDR3 region is CASSFPGRRDYGYTF. DNA of the CDR3: TGTGCCAGTAGTTTTCCGGGACGGCGCGACTATGGCTACACCTTC.

This clonotype was found a few times. CDR3 residues: CASRGPGLVNTGELFF. CDR3 DNA: TGTGCCAGCAGGGGACCGGGACTAGTGAACACCGGGGAGCTGTTTTTT. The gene calls are TRBV2 and TRBJ2-2, with 8 bases aligning to TRBD2. Unmatched junction bases numbered 7, after V lost 6 bases and J lost 1 base. Germline CDR1 and CDR2: SNHLY and FYNNEI. The CDR3 is 16 residues long.

The chain couples TRBV6-1 to TRBJ1-6, with TRBD1 identical over 10 bases. The trim removed 8 bases at V and 7 bases at J, leaving 2 bases unmatched. CDR3 length: 13 residues. Looked up from germline, CDR1 is MNHNS and CDR2 is SASEGT. The CDR3 loop is CASQDRGNSPLHF. The CDR3 DNA reads TGTGCCAGCCAGGACAGGGGGAATTCACCCCTCCACTTT.

V and J are TRBV7-9 and TRBJ2-7; 7 bases agree with TRBD1. CDR1 is SEHNR, CDR2 FQNEAQ, per germline (reference sequence). Trimming at V came to 0 bases and at J to 0 bases, leaving 2 bases not matched to a gene. The CDR3 spans 15 residues. CDR3 sequence reads: CASSLAGQPSYEQYF. Written as DNA, the CDR3 is TGTGCCAGCAGCTTAGCGGGACAGCCCTCCTACGAGCAGTACTTC.

CDR3 region: CASSSRRGETQYF. Written as DNA, the CDR3 is TGTGCCAGCAGTTCCCGTCGGGGAGAGACCCAGTACTTC. The rearrangement uses TRBV6-5 and TRBJ2-5; perhaps TRBD2 as D (5 bases). Germline V lookup: CDR1 MNHEY, CDR2 SVGAGI. The CDR3 is made up of 13 amino acids. V was clipped by 4 bases and J by 4 bases, with 10 bases between them.

The sample holds a few counts of this clonotype. The genes are TRBV13 and TRBJ2-2, with 7 bases matching TRBD1. Looked up from germline, CDR1 is PRHDT and CDR2 is FYEKMQ (reference sequence). The CDR3 consists of 15 residues. The junction had 3 bases not matched to a gene; V was cut back by 5 bases and J by 0 bases. The CDR3 DNA follows: TGTGCCAGCAGCCAGGGGGACGCGAACACCGGGGAGCTGTTTTTT. It yields the protein CASSQGDANTGELFF.

This clonotype was seen only a few times. CDR3 sequence (DNA): TGTGCCAGCAGAAAGACAGCAGATAATGAAAAACTGTTTTTT. It codes for CASRKTADNEKLFF. This chain uses TRBV6-5 with TRBJ1-4; a weak D match, TRBD1 (5 bases). The CDR3 totals 14 residues. Germline CDR1 and CDR2: MNHEY and SVGAGI. V lost 6 bases to trimming and J lost 4 bases, with 12 bases between them.

The chain links TRBV29-1 to TRBJ1-1; D is perhaps TRBD1 (6 bases). Germline-derived CDR1 and CDR2 are SQVTM and ANQGSEA. This CDR3 comprises 12 residues. Trimming took 7 bases from V and 1 from J, leaving 10 bases between them. The CDR3 coding sequence is TGCAGCGCTCTGGACAGGAACACTGAAGCTTTCTTT. This translates into CSALDRNTEAFF.

This clonotype was found many times. This chain connects TRBV7-6 to TRBJ2-3, with 10 positions matching TRBD2. Trimming at V came to 1 base and at J to 2 bases, leaving 6 bases not matched to a gene. Germline CDR1 and CDR2: SGHVS and FNYEAQ. The CDR3 loop spans 17 amino acids. The CDR3 region is CASSLGMLAGVTDTQYF. In DNA form, the CDR3 reads TGTGCCAGCAGCTTAGGAATGCTAGCGGGGGTCACAGATACGCAGTATTTT.

The table lists this clonotype with many counts. The chain uses TRBV18 and TRBJ1-2; 7 nucleotides align to TRBD1. Per the germline V gene, CDR1 is KGHSH and CDR2 is LQKENI. This CDR3 comprises 13 residues. V gave up 4 bases and J gave up 10 bases; unmatched junction bases: 9. The CDR3 sequence: CASSRDSGDAYTF. DNA of the CDR3: TGTGCCAGCTCACGGGACAGCGGGGATGCCTACACCTTC.

The chain joins TRBV7-2 to TRBJ1-1; D is uncertain. Trimming took off 1 base at V and 1 base at J, with 10 bases between the two ends. The V gene's germline CDR1 is SGHTA and CDR2 FQGNSA. The CDR3 is made up of 15 amino acids. The CDR3 reads CASSLERARNTEAFF. CDR3 sequence (DNA): TGTGCCAGCAGCTTAGAGAGGGCAAGGAACACTGAAGCTTTCTTT.

The chain couples TRBV6-1 to TRBJ2-7; D may correspond to TRBD1 or TRBD2 (5 bases each). V dropped 7 bases and J dropped 0 bases, with 13 bases sitting between them. Germline V gene sequence: CDR1 MNHNS, CDR2 SASEGT. This CDR3 contains 14 residues. CDR3 DNA: TGTGCCAGCAAGAGGGGTGGAAGCTCCTACGAGCAGTACTTC. As protein: CASKRGGSSYEQYF.

This clonotype appeared a few times. This chain links TRBV6-2 or TRBV6-3 with TRBJ1-1; 8 positions match TRBD1. The germline V gene encodes CDR1 MNHEY and CDR2 SVGEGT. The length of the CDR3 is 14 residues. J was trimmed by 3 bases and V by 7 bases; bases with no gene match: 7. The CDR3 loop is CASKSQGAYTEAFF. The CDR3 DNA sequence: TGTGCCAGCAAGTCGCAGGGGGCCTACACTGAAGCTTTCTTT.

The J gene is TRBJ2-1, the V gene TRBV12-3 or TRBV12-4; D remains ambiguous. The germline V and J ends were trimmed by 8 bases and 1 base, with 12 bases remaining between them. This CDR3 region has 14 residues. This chain's CDR3 is CASGLPGSYNEQFF. The CDR3 nucleotides are TGTGCCAGCGGATTACCTGGTTCCTACAATGAGCAGTTCTTC.